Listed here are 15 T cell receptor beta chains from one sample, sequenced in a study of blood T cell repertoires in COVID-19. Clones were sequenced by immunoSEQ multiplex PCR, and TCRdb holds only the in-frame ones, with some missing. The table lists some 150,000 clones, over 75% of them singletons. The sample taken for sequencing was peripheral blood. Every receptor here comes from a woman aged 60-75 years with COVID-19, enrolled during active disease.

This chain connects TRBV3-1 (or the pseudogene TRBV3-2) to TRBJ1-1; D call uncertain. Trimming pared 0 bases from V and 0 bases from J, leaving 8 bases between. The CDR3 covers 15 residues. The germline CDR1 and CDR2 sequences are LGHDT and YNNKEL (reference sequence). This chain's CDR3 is CASSQDFRLNTEAFF. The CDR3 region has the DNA TGTGCCAGCAGCCAAGATTTTCGGTTGAACACTGAAGCTTTCTTT.

DNA of the CDR3: TGTGCCAGCAGCCGAGACCTTCAAGAGACCCAGTACTTC. It yields the protein CASSRDLQETQYF. The chain recombines TRBV14 with TRBJ2-5; D not resolved. V lost 4 bases to trimming and J lost 2 bases, with 8 bases between them. The CDR3 length is 13 residues. Germline V gene data show CDR1 as SGHDN and CDR2 as FVKESK.

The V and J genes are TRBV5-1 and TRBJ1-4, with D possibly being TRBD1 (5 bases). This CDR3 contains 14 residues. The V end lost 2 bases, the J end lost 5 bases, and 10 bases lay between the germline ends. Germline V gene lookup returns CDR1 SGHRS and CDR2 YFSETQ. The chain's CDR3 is CASSFIPGNEKLFF. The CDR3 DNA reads TGCGCCAGCAGCTTTATACCAGGGAATGAAAAACTGTTTTTT.

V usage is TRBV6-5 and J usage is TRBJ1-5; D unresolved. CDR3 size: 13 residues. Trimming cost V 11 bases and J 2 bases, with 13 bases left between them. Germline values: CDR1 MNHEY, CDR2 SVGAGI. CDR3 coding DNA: TGTGCCGGCGGGATAGTCGGCAATCAGCCCCAGCATTTT. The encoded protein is CAGGIVGNQPQHF.

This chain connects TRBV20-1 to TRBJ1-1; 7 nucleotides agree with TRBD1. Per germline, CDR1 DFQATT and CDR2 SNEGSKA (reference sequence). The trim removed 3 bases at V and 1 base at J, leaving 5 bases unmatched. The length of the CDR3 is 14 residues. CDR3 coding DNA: TGCAGTGCTAGTTACAGGGGAACGAACACTGAAGCTTTCTTT. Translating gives CSASYRGTNTEAFF.

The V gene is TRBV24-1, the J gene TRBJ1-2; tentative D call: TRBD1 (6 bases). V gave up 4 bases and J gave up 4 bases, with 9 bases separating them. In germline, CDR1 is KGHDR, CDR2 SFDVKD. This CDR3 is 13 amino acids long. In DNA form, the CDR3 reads TGTGCCACCAGTGAAACAGGGTTCTATGGCTACACCTTC. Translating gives CATSETGFYGYTF.

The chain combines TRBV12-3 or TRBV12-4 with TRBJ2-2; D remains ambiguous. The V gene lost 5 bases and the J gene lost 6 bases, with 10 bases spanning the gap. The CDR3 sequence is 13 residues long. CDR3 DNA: TGTGCCAGCAGTCGCCTCCGGGCCGGGGAGCTGTTTTTT. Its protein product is CASSRLRAGELFF.

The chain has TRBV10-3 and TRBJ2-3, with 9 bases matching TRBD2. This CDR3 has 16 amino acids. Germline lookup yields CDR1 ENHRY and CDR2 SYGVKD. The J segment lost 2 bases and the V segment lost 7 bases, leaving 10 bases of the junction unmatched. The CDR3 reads CAITLSSGGTTDTQYF. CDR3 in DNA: TGTGCCATCACCCTAAGTAGCGGGGGAACCACAGATACGCAGTATTTT.

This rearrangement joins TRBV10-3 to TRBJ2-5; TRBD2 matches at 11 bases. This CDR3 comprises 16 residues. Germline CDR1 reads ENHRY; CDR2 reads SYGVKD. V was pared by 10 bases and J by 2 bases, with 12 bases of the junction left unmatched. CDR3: CATERGLAEQQETQYF. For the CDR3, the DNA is TGTGCCACCGAGAGGGGACTAGCGGAGCAACAAGAGACCCAGTACTTC.

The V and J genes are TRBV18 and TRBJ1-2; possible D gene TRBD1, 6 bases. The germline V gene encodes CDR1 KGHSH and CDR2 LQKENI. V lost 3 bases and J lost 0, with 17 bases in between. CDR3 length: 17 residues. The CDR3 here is CASSPRRQDASNYGYTF. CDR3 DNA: TGTGCCAGCTCACCGAGGAGACAGGATGCCTCTAACTATGGCTACACCTTC.

In DNA, the CDR3 is TGTGCCAGCAGTGAATACGACAGAGTCTATGGCTACACCTTC. It is translated as CASSEYDRVYGYTF. The V and J genes are TRBV25-1 and TRBJ1-2, with D possibly matching TRBD1 (5 bases). Germline CDR1 is MGHDK and CDR2 is SYGVNS. V was trimmed by 0 bases and J by 4 bases, leaving 9 bases between them. The CDR3 length is 14 residues.

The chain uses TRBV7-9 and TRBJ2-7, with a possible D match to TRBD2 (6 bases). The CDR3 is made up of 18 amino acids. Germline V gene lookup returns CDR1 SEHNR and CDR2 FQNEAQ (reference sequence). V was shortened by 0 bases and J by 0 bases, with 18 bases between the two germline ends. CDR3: CASSLARGLGRSSYEQYF. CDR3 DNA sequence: TGTGCCAGCAGCTTAGCGCGGGGACTCGGAAGGAGCTCCTACGAGCAGTACTTC.

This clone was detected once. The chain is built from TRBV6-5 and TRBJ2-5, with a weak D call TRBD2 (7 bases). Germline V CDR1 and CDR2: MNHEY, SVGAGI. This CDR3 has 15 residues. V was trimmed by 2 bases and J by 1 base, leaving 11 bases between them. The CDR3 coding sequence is TGTGCCAGCAGTTACAGCGCGGGGGCCCAAGAGACCCAGTACTTC. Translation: CASSYSAGAQETQYF.

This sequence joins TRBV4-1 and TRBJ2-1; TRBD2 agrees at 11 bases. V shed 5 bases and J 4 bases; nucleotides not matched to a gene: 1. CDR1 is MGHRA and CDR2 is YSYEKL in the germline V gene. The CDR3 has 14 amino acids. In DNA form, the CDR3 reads TGCGCCAGCAGCGGGACTAGCGGTTACAATGAGCAGTTCTTC. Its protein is CASSGTSGYNEQFF.

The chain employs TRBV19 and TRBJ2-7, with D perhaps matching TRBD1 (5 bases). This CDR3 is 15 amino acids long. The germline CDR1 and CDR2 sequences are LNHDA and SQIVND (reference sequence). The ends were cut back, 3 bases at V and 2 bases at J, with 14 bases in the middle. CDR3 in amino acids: CASSITDTGPYEQYF. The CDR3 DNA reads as TGTGCCAGTAGTATTACGGACACCGGGCCCTACGAGCAGTACTTC. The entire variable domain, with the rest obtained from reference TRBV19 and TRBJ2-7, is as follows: DGGITQSPKYLFRKEGQNVTLSCEQNLNHDAMYWYRQDPGQGLRLIYYSQIVNDFQKGDIAEGYSVSREKKESFPLTVTSAQKNPTAFYLCASSITDTGPYEQYFGPGTRLTVT.